This TCR beta chain was recorded in a study of Graves' ophthalmopathy and Graves' hyperthyroidism. Across the whole study: Peripheral blood sampling preceded any treatment and occurred at initial diagnosis.

As concerns this clonotype: Its antigen remains unknown.

Those donors who had ophthalmopathy presented with moderate-to-severe activity, a CAS of ≥3, a NOSPECS of ≥4 and a duration under 3 months. Clinicians made diagnoses from clinical symptoms, serum thyroxine, TRAb, thyroid ultrasound and orbital computed tomography. CDR3 size: 11 residues. Germline CDR1 and CDR2: ENHRY and SYGVKD. Trimming took 10 bases from V and 8 from J; bases not matched to a gene: 7. Study-wide results and caveats: Most clonotypes expanded in thyroid above 0.001 frequency were present in blood too.

The TCR beta CDR3 regions underwent amplification from RNA transcripts. RT-PCR in the first round used HTBI primers; a second-round multiplex PCR followed. TCRdb redid the calling of the multiplex PCR reads with MiXCR, one entry per CDR3 protein. The sample lists 650,000 to 900,000 distinct CDR3 sequences, about 44% occurring once. The source of this sequence is an adult man with Graves' ophthalmopathy. Sequencing was done on a sample of peripheral blood. This chain joins TRBV10-3 and TRBJ2-5, with TRBD1 matching 7 bases. CDR3 in amino acids: CATRDRDTQYF. The CDR3 DNA follows: TGTGCCACCCGTGACAGGGACACCCAGTACTTC.